The 4 T cell receptor beta chains listed next were all sequenced from one sample in a study of blood T cell repertoires in COVID-19. Clones were read by immunoSEQ multiplex PCR, and TCRdb kept only the in-frame ones, dropping some. The sample holds roughly 130,000 clones, 65% to 80% seen once. The sample taken for sequencing was peripheral blood. The source of these receptors is a man older than 75 with acute or convalescent COVID-19.

This chain links TRBV18 with TRBJ2-5, with 8 bases that match TRBD2. Germline V gives CDR1 KGHSH, CDR2 LQKENI. The V and J ends lost 2 bases and 5 bases, in that order; junction bases with no gene match: 7. The CDR3 totals 15 residues. The CDR3: CASSPVTSVGETQYF. DNA for the CDR3: TGTGCCAGCTCACCAGTGACTAGCGTTGGGGAGACCCAGTACTTC.

The chain uses TRBV29-1 and TRBJ1-2, with D possibly matching TRBD1 (5 bases). The CDR3 has 14 amino acids. V dropped 3 bases and J dropped 4 bases, with 15 bases sitting between them. Germline loops: CDR1 SQVTM, CDR2 ANQGSEA. Written as DNA, the CDR3 is TGCAGCGTTGACGGAGGGGCCGGACTCTATGGCTACACCTTC. It is translated as CSVDGGAGLYGYTF.

The chain links TRBV11-2 to TRBJ2-5, with D unclear. V lost 1 base, J lost 5 bases, and 5 bases lay in between. The CDR3 is 12 amino acids. The germline CDR1 and CDR2 sequences are SGHAT and FQNNGV. The CDR3 sequence: CASSLGAETQYF. DNA for the CDR3: TGTGCCAGCAGCTTAGGCGCGGAGACCCAGTACTTC.

As regards this clone: The same CDR3 arises from other DNA sequences in this sample as well. J is TRBJ1-5 and V is TRBV19, with 7 bases lining up with TRBD1. The CDR3 runs to 15 residues. Germline trimming cut 1 base from V and 7 bases from J; bases unmatched to any gene: 7. The germline CDR1 and CDR2 sequences are LNHDA and SQIVND (reference sequence). The CDR3 bases are TGTGCCAGTAGTATAGGTGCAGGGGGTTTCCAGCCCCAGCATTTT. Protein sequence: CASSIGAGGFQPQHF. The full variable domain, with the rest looked up from reference TRBV19 and TRBJ1-5, is DGGITQSPKYLFRKEGQNVTLSCEQNLNHDAMYWYRQDPGQGLRLIYYSQIVNDFQKGDIAEGYSVSREKKESFPLTVTSAQKNPTAFYLCASSIGAGGFQPQHFGDGTRLSIL.